Detailed here is one TCR beta chain. What it binds is unknown. The data were obtained in a study of radiotherapy plus CTLA-4 blockade in lung cancer. In the study overall: 18% of patients responded objectively, and around 32% achieved disease control.

Focal radiation was given together with CTLA-4 blockade (ipilimumab) to patients with chemo-refractory metastatic non-small-cell lung cancer. Overall study findings and caveats: The authors reported that early blood T cell clone dynamics, with interferon-beta, best predicted response. Expansion of tumor-derived TCR clones was observed in blood after radiotherapy plus ipilimumab.

The repertoire was sequenced with immunoSEQ multiplex PCR; TCRdb's copy has only in-frame clones and lacks some. The data show about 110,000 clones, 85% to 90% seen once. CDR1 and CDR2 from the germline V gene are SGDLS and YYNGEE. The junction had 13 bases not matched to a gene; V was cut back by 3 bases and J by 5 bases. The CDR3 covers 16 residues. This rearrangement joins TRBV9 to TRBJ1-1; 7 positions agree with TRBD1. This specimen consisted of peripheral blood, obtained from a patient treated with radiotherapy plus ipilimumab. This TCR was recovered from a human donor with non-small cell lung cancer that progressed on radiotherapy plus ipilimumab. Some clones in this sample may be carry-over from other donors' samples. The CDR3 nucleotides read TGTGCCAGCAGCGAGAGACCAGGGGGGGCAGGGACTGAAGCTTTCTTT. Its translation is CASSERPGGAGTEAFF. Full variable domain (outside the CDR3, taken from reference TRBV9 and TRBJ1-1): DSGVTQTPKHLITATGQRVTLRCSPRSGDLSVYWYQQSLDQGLQFLIQYYNGEERAKGNILERFSAQQFPDLHSELNLSSLELGDSALYFCASSERPGGAGTEAFFGQGTRLTVV.